Listed below are T cell receptor beta chains from one sample, sequenced in a study of T cells in Graves' hyperthyroidism and ophthalmopathy. TCRdb reprocessed the multiplex PCR reads via MiXCR and lists one record per CDR3 protein. The repertoire includes some 770,000 distinct CDR3 sequences, about a sixth of them detected once, and 8.4% sits in the top ten. Material for sequencing was blood. Receptors originate from a young man with Graves' hyperthyroidism. The CDR3 runs from the conserved cysteine through the conserved F or W. D genes are given only for firm matches. Size tells how often a clone was seen (once, few, many) or the class of an expanded clone, and some rows leave it out.

size: few
V: TRBV5-1
J: TRBJ2-3
D: TRBD2
CDR3: CASSLGTSGSIADTQYF
DNA: TGCGCCAGCAGCTTAGGGACTAGCGGGAGTATCGCAGATACGCAGTATTTT

size: many
V: TRBV6-1
J: TRBJ2-3
D: TRBD2
CDR3: CASSEREGTDTQYF
DNA: TGTGCCAGCAGTGAACGGGAGGGGACAGATACGCAGTATTTT

size: -
V: TRBV7-9
J: TRBJ1-1
D: -
CDR3: CASSPRGERSNTEAFF
DNA: TGTGCCAGCAGCCCGCGGGGGGAGAGGTCCAACACTGAAGCTTTCTTT

size: many
V: TRBV20-1
J: TRBJ2-7
D: TRBD1
CDR3: CSARDRTGGLEQYF
DNA: TGCAGTGCTAGAGATCGGACAGGGGGCCTCGAGCAGTACTTC

size: few
V: TRBV11-2
J: TRBJ2-1
D: -
CDR3: CASSLRGEEQFF
DNA: TGTGCCAGCAGCTTACGGGGAGAGGAGCAGTTCTTC

size: -
V: TRBV12-3/TRBV12-4
J: TRBJ2-7
D: TRBD2
CDR3: CASSTSGPYNEQYF
DNA: TGTGCCAGCAGCACTAGCGGGCCTTACAATGAGCAGTACTTC

size: -
V: TRBV5-8
J: TRBJ2-7
D: -
CDR3: CASSPPHGQQMGSYEQYF
DNA: TGTGCCAGCAGCCCGCCCCATGGCCAACAGATGGGGTCCTACGAGCAGTACTTC

size: -
V: TRBV20-1
J: TRBJ2-7
D: -
CDR3: CSAKGGRSYEQYF
DNA: TGCAGTGCTAAGGGGGGAAGATCCTACGAGCAGTACTTC

size: many
V: TRBV18
J: TRBJ2-3
D: -
CDR3: CASSPGAVADTQYF
DNA: TGTGCCAGCTCACCAGGGGCAGTGGCAGATACGCAGTATTTT

size: few
V: TRBV20-1
J: TRBJ2-7
D: TRBD2
CDR3: CSALAGAPYEQYF
DNA: TGCAGTGCCTTAGCGGGAGCCCCCTACGAGCAGTACTTC

size: few
V: TRBV7-9
J: TRBJ1-2
D: -
CDR3: CASRLPMGGYTF
DNA: TGTGCCAGCAGACTCCCTATGGGAGGCTACACCTTC

size: -
V: TRBV3-1
J: TRBJ2-7
D: TRBD2
CDR3: CASSFYSGSYEQYF
DNA: TGTGCCAGCAGCTTTTATAGCGGGAGTTACGAGCAGTACTTC

size: many
V: TRBV20-1
J: TRBJ2-3
D: -
CDR3: CSARVGASTDTQYF
DNA: TGCAGTGCTAGGGTGGGGGCTAGCACAGATACGCAGTATTTT

size: few
V: TRBV20-1
J: TRBJ1-5
D: -
CDR3: CSASPGFSNQPQHF
DNA: TGCAGTGCTAGCCCAGGATTTAGCAATCAGCCCCAGCATTTT

size: many
V: TRBV29-1
J: TRBJ2-3
D: -
CDR3: CSVEVRRKGTDTQYF
DNA: TGCAGCGTTGAAGTACGAAGGAAGGGCACAGATACGCAGTATTTT

size: few
V: TRBV20-1
J: TRBJ2-5
D: TRBD2
CDR3: CSARPQGLAGGRETQYF
DNA: TGCAGTGCTAGACCCCAGGGACTAGCGGGAGGGAGGGAGACCCAGTACTTC

size: few
V: TRBV2
J: TRBJ1-2
D: -
CDR3: CASSEEGGAGYGYTF
DNA: TGTGCCAGCAGTGAAGAAGGGGGGGCAGGCTATGGCTACACCTTC

size: -
V: TRBV5-4
J: TRBJ2-6
D: -
CDR3: CASSFFWNSGANVLTF
DNA: TGTGCCAGCAGCTTTTTTTGGAACTCTGGGGCCAACGTCCTGACTTTC

size: many
V: TRBV20-1
J: TRBJ1-1
D: -
CDR3: CSAILRDLQYPDTEAFF
DNA: TGCAGTGCTATACTACGGGATTTACAATATCCGGACACTGAAGCTTTCTTT

size: many
V: TRBV20-1
J: TRBJ1-5
D: -
CDR3: CSTLSDQGYHQPQHF
DNA: TGCAGTACCCTTTCGGACCAGGGGTACCATCAGCCCCAGCATTTT